Following are 10 T cell receptor beta chains from one sample sequenced in a study of regulatory T cells in long-lasting Graves disease. Documented time point: newly diagnosed GD, antithyroid drugs for less than 3 months. The TCR library was made from RNA extracted from PBMCs. Assembly of TCR beta libraries relied on iRepertoire HTBI primers together with Arm-PCR of CDR3 regions. TCRdb used MiXCR to reprocess the multiplex PCR reads, holding one entry per CDR3 protein. The table has 440,000 or so distinct CDR3 sequences, just under 15% seen once. The data were also submitted as part of a second study, on T cells in Graves' hyperthyroidism and ophthalmopathy.

The input for sequencing was peripheral blood mononuclear cells (PBMCs), taken at new diagnosis, from a patient treated with antithyroid drugs. These TCRs come from a woman aged 25 to 39 with Graves disease.

This clonotype was seen only a few times. The conserved phenylalanine or tryptophan normally closing the CDR3 is absent here, so this likely arose from a read error. This chain uses TRBV6-2 or TRBV6-3 with TRBJ2-3, with TRBD2 identical over 10 bases. The CDR3 totals 15 residues. Germline lookup yields CDR1 MNHEY and CDR2 SVGEGT. The V segment lost 2 bases and the J segment 2 bases; nucleotides outside the gene matches: 1. CDR3 region: CASSYSGRATDTQYS. CDR3 DNA: TGTGCCAGCAGTTACAGCGGGAGGGCCACAGATACGCAGTATTCT.

This clonotype showed up many times. This chain connects TRBV6-5 to TRBJ2-5; 7 bases line up with TRBD1. J lost 4 bases, V lost 4 bases, and 15 bases had no gene match. The CDR3 extends over 17 amino acids. Germline CDR1 MNHEY, CDR2 SVGAGI. DNA of the CDR3: TGTGCCAGCAGTTCCTCAGGCCGGGACAGCGGTGGAGAGACCCAGTACTTC. The encoded protein is CASSSSGRDSGGETQYF.

This clonotype was recorded at least ten times. V usage is TRBV7-2 and J usage is TRBJ1-1, with D uncertain. The CDR3 is 15 residues long. V lost 1 base to trimming and J lost 0 bases, with 9 bases between them. CDR1 and CDR2 (germline): SGHTA, FQGNSA. CDR3 loop: CASSLEEVMNTEAFF. CDR3 DNA sequence: TGTGCCAGCAGCTTAGAGGAGGTTATGAACACTGAAGCTTTCTTT.

The chain links TRBV9 to TRBJ1-3; no clear D. The V gene's germline CDR1 is SGDLS and CDR2 YYNGEE. Trimming took off 4 bases at V and 4 bases at J, with 21 bases between the two ends. The CDR3 length is 17 residues. The CDR3 is CASSTTAGLSIGNTIYF. Here the CDR3 DNA reads TGTGCCAGCAGCACCACGGCCGGGCTTAGTATCGGAAACACCATATATTTT.

The chain uses TRBV12-3 or TRBV12-4 and TRBJ1-5; possible D gene TRBD1, 6 bases. This CDR3 spans 15 amino acids. Trimming removed 6 bases at V and 6 bases at J, with 18 bases between. The CDR3 region has the DNA TGTGCCAGCAGCCTGTTGGGGGCGAGGTCTCAGCCCCAGCATTTT. Protein product: CASSLLGARSQPQHF.

The table lists this clonotype with a few counts. V and J are TRBV24-1 and TRBJ2-7; a weak D match, TRBD1 (6 bases). There are 14 residues in the CDR3. Looked up from germline, CDR1 is KGHDR and CDR2 is SFDVKD. With 4 bases removed from V and 2 bases from J, the gap between germline ends came to 11 bases. The CDR3 spells CATSDPDRAYEQYF. For the CDR3, the DNA is TGTGCCACCAGTGACCCGGACAGAGCCTACGAGCAGTACTTC.

This clonotype has ten or more counts. The chain employs TRBV20-1 and TRBJ1-5; the match to TRBD1 covers 7 bases. With 6 bases clipped from V and 3 bases from J, the junction kept 5 bases outside the gene matches. Per the germline V gene, CDR1 is DFQATT and CDR2 is SNEGSKA (reference sequence). CDR3 size: 13 residues. CDR3 amino acids: CSASGTANQPQHF. CDR3 in DNA: TGCAGTGCATCCGGGACAGCCAATCAGCCCCAGCATTTT.

This clonotype was recorded many times. V and J are TRBV27 and TRBJ1-1, with no clear D. CDR3 size: 14 residues. CDR1 and CDR2 (germline): MNHEY, SMNVEV (reference sequence). V lost 3 bases and J lost 2, with 10 bases in between. CDR3 coding DNA: TGTGCCAGCAGTTTTTCAGGTCTTAACACTGAAGCTTTCTTT. This gives the protein CASSFSGLNTEAFF.

This clonotype was counted ten times or more. This chain uses TRBV2 with TRBJ1-2; the D gene is possibly TRBD1 (6 bases). This CDR3 is built from 13 residues. Germline V gives CDR1 SNHLY, CDR2 FYNNEI. V lost 1 base to trimming and J lost 7 bases, with 10 bases between them. CDR3 sequence: CASSEDRAGGYTF. The CDR3 nucleotides read TGTGCCAGCAGTGAAGACAGGGCGGGTGGCTACACCTTC.

Many counts were recorded for this clonotype. This chain connects TRBV28 to TRBJ2-7; 12 bases agree with TRBD2. Trimming removed 6 bases from V and 3 bases from J; junction bases left unmatched: 6. The CDR3 is made up of 15 amino acids. Germline values: CDR1 MDHEN, CDR2 SYDVKM. CDR3 residues: CASSTRLAGDYEQYF. The DNA of the CDR3 is TGTGCCAGCAGCACCCGACTAGCGGGAGACTACGAGCAGTACTTC.